This T cell receptor (beta chain) was retrieved from a study of blood T cells in healthy people across ages. In regard to this clonotype: Antigen unknown.

Sample-barcoded 5' priming and a J-beta primer mix drove a second PCR of 7 to 11 cycles. TCRdb re-called the 5' RACE reads through MiXCR, storing one row per CDR3 protein. This sample has approximately 1.5 million distinct CDR3 sequences; about 42% occur once, and the top ten carry 4%. The CDR3 spans 11 residues. Germline V gene lookup returns CDR1 GTSNPN and CDR2 SVGIG (reference sequence). The ends were cut back, 3 bases at V and 8 bases at J, with 5 bases in the middle. Each individual donor underwent a draw of ten milliliters of peripheral blood. Study observations and caveats: PBMCs that were unsorted prevented a conclusive naive versus antigen-experienced comparison. Across the age range, TCR beta diversity per million T cells fell in a roughly linear way. Estimated diversity that came from one million T cells was considered an underestimate.

The chain combines TRBV30 with TRBJ1-6, with D uncertain. Material for sequencing was blood. The clonotype was recovered from a young woman in good health. The CDR3 DNA reads as TGTGCCTGGAGGGAAGATTCACCCCTCCACTTT. This gives the protein CAWREDSPLHF.